Listed below are T cell receptor beta chains from one sample, sequenced in a study of Ad26.COV2.S vaccination and SARS-CoV-2 variants. Profiled with immunoSEQ multiplex PCR; TCRdb holds only in-frame clones, not every one. The sample holds roughly 350,000 clones, around 88% seen once. This sample comprised peripheral blood, obtained in a trial of Ad26.COV2.S vaccine versus placebo. These TCRs come from a person between 18 and 65 years old who received the Ad26.COV2.S COVID-19 vaccine or a placebo. Each CDR3 is given with its conserved first and last residue. Fields, in order: D gene, V gene, J gene, clone size, CDR3 protein, CDR3 DNA. D genes are given only for firm matches. The size field is filled for only some rows; it gives once, few, many or a size class.

D: .; V: TRBV2; J: TRBJ1-5; size: .; CDR3: CASTPRSGSNQPQHF; DNA: TGTGCCAGCACTCCCCGGTCAGGGTCCAATCAGCCCCAGCATTTT
D: TRBD2; V: TRBV19; J: TRBJ2-1; size: .; CDR3: CASVEAGGLTTAEQFF; DNA: TGTGCCAGTGTCGAAGCGGGGGGACTTACTACGGCCGAGCAGTTCTTC
D: TRBD2; V: TRBV27; J: TRBJ2-1; size: once; CDR3: CASSLAASGDNEQFF; DNA: TGTGCCAGCAGTTTGGCGGCTAGCGGTGACAATGAGCAGTTCTTC
D: .; V: TRBV4-1; J: TRBJ2-1; size: .; CDR3: CASSSIRDPPGEQFF; DNA: TGCGCCAGCAGCTCAATCCGGGACCCCCCGGGTGAGCAGTTCTTC
D: .; V: TRBV29-1; J: TRBJ2-5; size: .; CDR3: CSVEERRWETQYF; DNA: TGCAGCGTTGAGGAGAGGAGGTGGGAGACCCAGTACTTC
D: .; V: TRBV5-1; J: TRBJ1-5; size: .; CDR3: CASSQGSNQPQHF; DNA: TGCGCCAGCAGCCAGGGTAGCAATCAGCCCCAGCATTTT
D: .; V: TRBV11-2; J: TRBJ1-1; size: .; CDR3: CASSLAAVMNTEAFF; DNA: TGTGCCAGCAGCTTAGCGGCAGTTATGAACACTGAAGCTTTCTTT
D: .; V: TRBV4-2; J: TRBJ1-6; size: few; CDR3: CASSRDGSSYNSPLHF; DNA: TGTGCCAGCAGCCGCGACGGGAGCTCCTATAATTCACCCCTCCACTTT
D: .; V: TRBV18; J: TRBJ1-1; size: .; CDR3: CASSPRSGDTEAFF; DNA: TGTGCCAGCTCTCCTAGGTCGGGTGACACTGAAGCTTTCTTT
D: TRBD2; V: TRBV7-2; J: TRBJ2-3; size: few; CDR3: CASSSRGGLASDTQYF; DNA: TGTGCCAGCAGCTCCCGGGGGGGACTAGCGTCCGATACGCAGTATTTT
D: .; V: TRBV6-5; J: TRBJ1-6; size: .; CDR3: CASSYSGDNSPLHF; DNA: TGTGCCAGCAGTTACTCAGGGGATAATTCACCCCTCCACTTT
D: .; V: TRBV7-2; J: TRBJ2-3; size: .; CDR3: CASSLVAGTGTDTQYF; DNA: TGTGCCAGCAGCTTAGTCGCGGGGACGGGCACAGATACGCAGTATTTT
D: .; V: TRBV9; J: TRBJ2-3; size: .; CDR3: CASSVERGTTDTQYF; DNA: TGTGCCAGCAGCGTAGAGAGGGGGACCACAGATACGCAGTATTTT
D: .; V: TRBV19; J: TRBJ2-2; size: .; CDR3: CASMTTSLGTGELFF; DNA: TGTGCCAGTATGACGACTAGTCTAGGCACCGGGGAGCTGTTTTTT
D: TRBD1; V: TRBV10-2; J: TRBJ2-7; size: .; CDR3: CASSAGTELYEQYF; DNA: TGCGCCAGCAGCGCCGGGACAGAATTGTACGAGCAGTACTTC
D: TRBD2; V: TRBV7-2; J: TRBJ2-7; size: .; CDR3: CASSLGAQGLAAFYEQYF; DNA: TGTGCCAGCAGCTTAGGGGCCCAAGGACTAGCGGCCTTCTACGAGCAGTACTTC
D: TRBD1; V: TRBV27; J: TRBJ2-1; size: once; CDR3: CASSWTGVTNEQFF; DNA: TGTGCCAGCAGTTGGACAGGGGTTACGAATGAGCAGTTCTTC
D: TRBD2; V: TRBV30; J: TRBJ2-5; size: .; CDR3: CAWSVLAGSQETQYF; DNA: TGTGCCTGGAGTGTGCTAGCGGGATCCCAAGAGACCCAGTACTTC
D: .; V: TRBV4-3; J: TRBJ2-2; size: .; CDR3: CASSQDGPRIGNTGELFF; DNA: TGCGCCAGCAGCCAAGACGGCCCCCGGATTGGAAACACCGGGGAGCTGTTTTTT
D: .; V: TRBV4-3; J: TRBJ2-7; size: .; CDR3: CASSQDRDTPSYEQYF; DNA: TGCGCCAGCAGCCAAGATCGAGACACGCCCTCCTACGAGCAGTACTTC
D: .; V: TRBV11-2; J: TRBJ2-5; size: .; CDR3: CASSLRTAQETQYF; DNA: TGTGCCAGCAGCTTACGAACCGCCCAAGAGACCCAGTACTTC
D: TRBD2; V: TRBV10-3; J: TRBJ2-7; size: .; CDR3: CATGAGRENREQYF; DNA: TGTGCCACCGGGGCGGGGCGGGAGAACCGCGAGCAGTACTTC
D: .; V: TRBV6-2/TRBV6-3; J: TRBJ1-6; size: .; CDR3: CASSYRGGFAEFLHF; DNA: TGTGCCAGCAGTTACAGGGGTGGATTTGCAGAATTCCTCCACTTT
D: .; V: TRBV4-1; J: TRBJ2-5; size: .; CDR3: CASSQDLVRTETQYF; DNA: TGCGCCAGCAGCCAAGATCTGGTGAGGACGGAGACCCAGTACTTC
D: .; V: TRBV28; J: TRBJ2-7; size: once; CDR3: CASSFVGVGTYEQYF; DNA: TGTGCCAGCAGTTTTGTCGGGGTCGGTACCTACGAGCAGTACTTC
D: .; V: TRBV28; J: TRBJ2-7; size: .; CDR3: CASSFQTGGSSYEQYF; DNA: TGTGCCAGCAGTTTCCAGACAGGTGGCAGCTCCTACGAGCAGTACTTC
D: .; V: TRBV4-2; J: TRBJ1-4; size: .; CDR3: CASSQPHATNEKLFF; DNA: TGTGCCAGCAGCCAACCCCATGCAACTAATGAAAAACTGTTTTTT
D: .; V: TRBV7-8; J: TRBJ2-7; size: .; CDR3: CASSLARASDYEQYF; DNA: TGTGCCAGCAGCTTAGCGCGGGCTAGCGACTACGAGCAGTACTTC
D: TRBD1; V: TRBV2; J: TRBJ2-7; size: .; CDR3: CASTPPGQGAYEQYF; DNA: TGTGCCAGCACACCCCCCGGACAGGGCGCCTACGAGCAGTACTTC
D: .; V: TRBV6-2/TRBV6-3; J: TRBJ2-7; size: .; CDR3: CASSHRGWEQYF; DNA: TGTGCCAGCAGTCACCGGGGTTGGGAGCAGTACTTC
D: TRBD1; V: TRBV4-3; J: TRBJ2-1; size: .; CDR3: CASSQETRTGGLDEQFF; DNA: TGCGCCAGCAGCCAAGAAACCCGGACAGGGGGCTTGGATGAGCAGTTCTTC
D: .; V: TRBV7-9; J: TRBJ2-2; size: .; CDR3: CASSQPWASLNRELFF; DNA: TGTGCCAGCAGCCAACCTTGGGCTAGCCTGAACCGGGAGCTGTTTTTT
D: TRBD1; V: TRBV7-2; J: TRBJ1-1; size: once; CDR3: CASSSQGGDTEAFF; DNA: TGTGCCAGCAGCTCGCAGGGGGGGGACACTGAAGCTTTCTTT
D: .; V: TRBV7-9; J: TRBJ1-1; size: few; CDR3: CASSLQDTEAFF; DNA: TGTGCCAGCAGCTTACAGGACACTGAAGCTTTCTTT
D: TRBD1; V: TRBV18; J: TRBJ1-6; size: .; CDR3: CASSTTGTGSSPLHF; DNA: TGTGCCAGCTCGACGACCGGGACAGGGAGTTCACCCCTCCACTTT
D: .; V: TRBV4-3; J: TRBJ2-3; size: .; CDR3: CASSQVLADTQYF; DNA: TGCGCCAGCAGCCAAGTTCTGGCAGATACGCAGTATTTT
D: TRBD1; V: TRBV5-1; J: TRBJ1-5; size: .; CDR3: CASSPGTGLNQPQHF; DNA: TGCGCCAGCAGCCCAGGGACAGGGTTAAATCAGCCCCAGCATTTT